A single sample gave rise to the 2 T cell receptor beta chains below, sequenced in a study of blood T cell repertoires in COVID-19. Some clones are missing from TCRdb's copy, which holds only in-frame ones; the method was immunoSEQ multiplex PCR. The data hold fewer than 350,000 clones, with around 88% observed a single time. Sequenced material: peripheral blood. The receptors stem from a man aged 35-49 years with acute or convalescent COVID-19.

This chain connects TRBV14 to TRBJ1-2; the match to TRBD1 covers 8 bases. Germline V CDR1 and CDR2: SGHDN, FVKESK. The CDR3 length is 14 residues. Germline trimming cut 0 bases from V and 4 bases from J; bases unmatched to any gene: 1. The CDR3 loop is CASSQDDRGYGYTF. The CDR3 DNA follows: TGTGCCAGCAGCCAAGATGACAGGGGCTATGGCTACACCTTC.

The chain joins TRBV7-6 to TRBJ1-1, with D unclear. The CDR3 contains 11 residues. Per the germline V gene, CDR1 is SGHVS and CDR2 is FNYEAQ. The V and J ends lost 6 bases and 4 bases respectively, with 6 bases between them. CDR3 in amino acids: CASSSGTEAFF. CDR3 coding DNA: TGTGCCAGCAGTTCGGGCACTGAAGCTTTCTTT.